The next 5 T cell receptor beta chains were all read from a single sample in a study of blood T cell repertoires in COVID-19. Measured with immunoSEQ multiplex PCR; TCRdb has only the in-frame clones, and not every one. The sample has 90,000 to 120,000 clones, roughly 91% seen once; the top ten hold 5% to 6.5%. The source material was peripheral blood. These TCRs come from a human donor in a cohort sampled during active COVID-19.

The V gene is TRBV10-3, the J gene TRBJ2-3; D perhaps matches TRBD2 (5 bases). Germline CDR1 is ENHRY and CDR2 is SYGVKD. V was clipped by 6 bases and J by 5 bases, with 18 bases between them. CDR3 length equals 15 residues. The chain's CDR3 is CAIRDSGFQEDTQYF. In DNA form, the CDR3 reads TGTGCCATCAGGGACTCAGGCTTCCAAGAAGATACGCAGTATTTT.

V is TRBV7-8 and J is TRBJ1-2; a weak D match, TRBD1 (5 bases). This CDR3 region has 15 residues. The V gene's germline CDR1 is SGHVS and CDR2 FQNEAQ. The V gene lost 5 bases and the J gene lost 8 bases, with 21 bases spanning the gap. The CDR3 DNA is TGTGCCAGCAGCCCTAGGGTAGGGCAGGGCTACGGCTACACCTTC. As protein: CASSPRVGQGYGYTF. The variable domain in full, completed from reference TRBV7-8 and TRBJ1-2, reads GAGVSQSPRYKVAKRGQDVALRCDPISGHVSLFWYQQALGQGPEFLTYFQNEAQLDKSGLPSDRFFAERPEGSVSTLKIQRTQQEDSAVYLCASSPRVGQGYGYTFGSGTRLTVV.

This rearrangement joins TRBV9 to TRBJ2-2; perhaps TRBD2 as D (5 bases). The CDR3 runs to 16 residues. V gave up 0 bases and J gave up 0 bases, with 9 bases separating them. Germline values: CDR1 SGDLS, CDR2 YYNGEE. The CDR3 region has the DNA TGTGCCAGCAGCGTAGCTGGTAGCGCGAACACCGGGGAGCTGTTTTTT. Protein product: CASSVAGSANTGELFF.

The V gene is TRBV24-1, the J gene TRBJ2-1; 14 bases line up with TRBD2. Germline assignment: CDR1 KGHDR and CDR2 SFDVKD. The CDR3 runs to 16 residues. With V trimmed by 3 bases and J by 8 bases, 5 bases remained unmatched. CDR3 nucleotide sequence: TGTGCCACCAGTGATCCCGGGACTAGCGGGAGACATGAGCAGTTCTTC. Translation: CATSDPGTSGRHEQFF.

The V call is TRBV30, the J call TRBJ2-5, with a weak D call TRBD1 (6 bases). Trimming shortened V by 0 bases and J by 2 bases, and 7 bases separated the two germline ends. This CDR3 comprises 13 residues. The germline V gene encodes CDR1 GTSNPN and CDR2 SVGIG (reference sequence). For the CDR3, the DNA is TGTGCCTGGAGTGTAGACAGGCAAGAGACCCAGTACTTC. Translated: CAWSVDRQETQYF.